This TCR beta chain was captured in a study of T cell repertoires in cytomegalovirus infection. Study background: Selection of CMV epitopes for the study included recently identified HLA-C-restricted and well-studied HLA-B-restricted ones. CMV infection plus the matching HLA type was flagged by public TCR beta signatures.

Study outcomes and limitations: People with CMV and the relevant HLA were identified by cumulative public TCR beta family frequency. CMV-specific HLA-C-restricted TCR beta clonotypes dominated the ex vivo response.

MiXCR, run by TCRdb on the reads, gives a single entry per CDR3 protein. The data show some 940,000 distinct CDR3 sequences, roughly 31% seen once. This clonotype was seen a handful of times. Its antigen is unidentified. Germline V gene lookup returns CDR1 MDHEN and CDR2 SYDVKM. The CDR3 consists of 16 residues. V lost 6 bases and J 0 bases, leaving 15 bases between the germline ends. The V call is TRBV28, the J call TRBJ2-1; D ambiguous. This clonotype was sampled from a human donor in good health (CMV status not recorded). Some clones in this sample may be carry-over from other donors' samples. The sequencing used cultured CD8+ T cells from PBMCs, collected from culture after CMV antigen stimulation. CDR3 in amino acids: CASSEPRSVSYNEQFF. The CDR3, as DNA: TGTGCCAGCAGCGAGCCCAGGAGCGTCTCCTACAATGAGCAGTTCTTC.